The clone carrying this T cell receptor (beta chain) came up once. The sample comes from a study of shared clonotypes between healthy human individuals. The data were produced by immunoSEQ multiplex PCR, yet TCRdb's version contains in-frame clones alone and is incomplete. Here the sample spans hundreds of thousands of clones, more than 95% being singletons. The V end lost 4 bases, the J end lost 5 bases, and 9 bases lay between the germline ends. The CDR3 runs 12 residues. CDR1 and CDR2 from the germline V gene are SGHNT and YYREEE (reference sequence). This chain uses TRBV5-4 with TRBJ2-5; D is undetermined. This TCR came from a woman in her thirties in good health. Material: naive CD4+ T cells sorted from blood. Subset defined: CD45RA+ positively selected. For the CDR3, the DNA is TGTGCCAGCAGCGGTATCTTGGAGACCCAGTACTTC. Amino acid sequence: CASSGILETQYF.